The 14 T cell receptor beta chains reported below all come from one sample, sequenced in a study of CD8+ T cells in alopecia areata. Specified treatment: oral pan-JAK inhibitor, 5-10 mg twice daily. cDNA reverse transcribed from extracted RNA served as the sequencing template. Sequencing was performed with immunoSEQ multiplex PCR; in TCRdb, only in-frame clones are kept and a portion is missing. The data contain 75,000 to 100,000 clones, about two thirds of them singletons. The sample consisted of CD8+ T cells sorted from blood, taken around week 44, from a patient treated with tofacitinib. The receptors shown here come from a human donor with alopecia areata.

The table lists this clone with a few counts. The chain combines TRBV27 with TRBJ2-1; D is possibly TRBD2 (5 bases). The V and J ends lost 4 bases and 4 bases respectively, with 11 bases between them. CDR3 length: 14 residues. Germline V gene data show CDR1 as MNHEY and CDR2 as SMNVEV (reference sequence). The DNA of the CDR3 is TGTGCCAGCAGTTCGCCGCTAGCTTACAATGAGCAGTTCTTC. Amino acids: CASSSPLAYNEQFF.

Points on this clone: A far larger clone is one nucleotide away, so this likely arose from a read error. The CDR3 region is CASCDNTGELFF. The CDR3 nucleotides read TGTGCCAGCTGTGACAACACCGGGGAGCTGTTTTTT. The V gene is TRBV6-5, the J gene TRBJ2-2; D is unresolved. Trimming stripped 8 bases from V and 2 bases from J, with 6 bases between. Germline loops: CDR1 MNHEY, CDR2 SVGAGI. This CDR3 comprises 12 residues.

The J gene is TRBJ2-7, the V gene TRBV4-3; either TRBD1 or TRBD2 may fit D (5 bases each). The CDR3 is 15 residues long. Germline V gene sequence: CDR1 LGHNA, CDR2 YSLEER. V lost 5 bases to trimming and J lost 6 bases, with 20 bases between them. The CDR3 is CASSLDRDAASEQYF. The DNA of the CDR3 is TGCGCCAGCAGCTTGGACCGGGACGCCGCTAGCGAGCAGTACTTC.

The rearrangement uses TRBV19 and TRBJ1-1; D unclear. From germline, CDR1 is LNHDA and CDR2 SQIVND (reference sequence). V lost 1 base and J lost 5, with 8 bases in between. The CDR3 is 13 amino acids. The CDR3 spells CASSIAGITEAFF. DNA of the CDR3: TGTGCCAGTAGTATAGCGGGGATTACTGAAGCTTTCTTT.

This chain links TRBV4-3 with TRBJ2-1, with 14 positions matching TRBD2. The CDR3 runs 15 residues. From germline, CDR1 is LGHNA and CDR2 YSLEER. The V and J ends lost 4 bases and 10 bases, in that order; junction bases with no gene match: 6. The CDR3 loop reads CASSPGTSGGREQFF. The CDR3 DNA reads TGCGCCAGCAGCCCCGGGACTAGCGGGGGCCGCGAGCAGTTCTTC.

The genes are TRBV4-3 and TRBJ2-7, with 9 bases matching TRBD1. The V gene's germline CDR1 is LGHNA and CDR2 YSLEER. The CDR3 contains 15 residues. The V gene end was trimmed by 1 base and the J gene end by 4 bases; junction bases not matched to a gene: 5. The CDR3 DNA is TGCGCCAGCAGCCAAGGACAGGGGGTCGGATACGAGCAGTACTTC. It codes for CASSQGQGVGYEQYF.

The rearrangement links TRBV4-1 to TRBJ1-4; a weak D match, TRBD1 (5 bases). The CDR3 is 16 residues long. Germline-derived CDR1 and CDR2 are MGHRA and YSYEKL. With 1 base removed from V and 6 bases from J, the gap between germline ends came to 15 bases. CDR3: CASSQGRGITYEKLFF. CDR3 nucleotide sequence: TGCGCCAGCAGCCAAGGCCGGGGCATTACTTATGAAAAACTGTTTTTT.

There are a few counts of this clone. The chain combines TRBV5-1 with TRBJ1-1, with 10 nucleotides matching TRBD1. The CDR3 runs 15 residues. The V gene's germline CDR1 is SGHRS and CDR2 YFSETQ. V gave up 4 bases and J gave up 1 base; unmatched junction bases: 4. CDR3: CASSRQGAENTEAFF. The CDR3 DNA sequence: TGCGCCAGCAGCCGACAGGGGGCTGAGAACACTGAAGCTTTCTTT.

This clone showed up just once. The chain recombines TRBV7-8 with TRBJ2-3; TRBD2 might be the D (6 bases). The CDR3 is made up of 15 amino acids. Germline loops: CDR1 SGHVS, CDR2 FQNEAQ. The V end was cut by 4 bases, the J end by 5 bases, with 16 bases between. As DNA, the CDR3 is TGTGCCAGCAGCTGGGCTAGCGCCGAGAGAGATACGCAGTATTTT. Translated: CASSWASAERDTQYF.

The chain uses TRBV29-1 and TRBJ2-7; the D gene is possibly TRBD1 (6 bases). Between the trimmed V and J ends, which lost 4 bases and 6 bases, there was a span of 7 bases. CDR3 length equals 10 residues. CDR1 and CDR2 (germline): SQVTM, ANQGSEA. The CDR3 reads CSVGGGEQYF. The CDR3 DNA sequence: TGCAGCGTTGGAGGGGGCGAGCAGTACTTC.

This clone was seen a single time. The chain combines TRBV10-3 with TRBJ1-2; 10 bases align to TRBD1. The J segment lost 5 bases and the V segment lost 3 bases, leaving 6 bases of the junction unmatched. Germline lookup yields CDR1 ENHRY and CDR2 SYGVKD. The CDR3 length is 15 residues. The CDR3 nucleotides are TGTGCCATCAGTGACCTTGGACAGGGGGTTTATGGCTACACCTTC. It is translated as CAISDLGQGVYGYTF.

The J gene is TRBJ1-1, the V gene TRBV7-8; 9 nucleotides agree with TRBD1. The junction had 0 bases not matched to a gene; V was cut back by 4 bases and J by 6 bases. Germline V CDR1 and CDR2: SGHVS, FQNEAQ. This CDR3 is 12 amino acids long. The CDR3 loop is CASSWTGAEAFF. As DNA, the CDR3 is TGTGCCAGCAGCTGGACAGGGGCTGAAGCTTTCTTT.

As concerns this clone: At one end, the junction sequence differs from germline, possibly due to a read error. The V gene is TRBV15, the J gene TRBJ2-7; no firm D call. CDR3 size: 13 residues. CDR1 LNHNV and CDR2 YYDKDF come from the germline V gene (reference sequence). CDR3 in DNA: TGTGCCACCAGCGGAGAGAGTAGACGGGAGCAGTACTTC. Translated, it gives CATSGESRREQYF.

CDR3: CASSEARVGDEQFF. Written as DNA, the CDR3 is TGCGCCAGCAGTGAGGCCCGGGTGGGCGATGAGCAGTTCTTC. This rearrangement joins TRBV10-1 to TRBJ2-1; the D is unclear. Trimming took 2 bases from V and 8 from J, leaving 13 bases between them. CDR3 length: 14 amino acids. Germline V gene sequence: CDR1 WNHNN, CDR2 SYGVQD (reference sequence).